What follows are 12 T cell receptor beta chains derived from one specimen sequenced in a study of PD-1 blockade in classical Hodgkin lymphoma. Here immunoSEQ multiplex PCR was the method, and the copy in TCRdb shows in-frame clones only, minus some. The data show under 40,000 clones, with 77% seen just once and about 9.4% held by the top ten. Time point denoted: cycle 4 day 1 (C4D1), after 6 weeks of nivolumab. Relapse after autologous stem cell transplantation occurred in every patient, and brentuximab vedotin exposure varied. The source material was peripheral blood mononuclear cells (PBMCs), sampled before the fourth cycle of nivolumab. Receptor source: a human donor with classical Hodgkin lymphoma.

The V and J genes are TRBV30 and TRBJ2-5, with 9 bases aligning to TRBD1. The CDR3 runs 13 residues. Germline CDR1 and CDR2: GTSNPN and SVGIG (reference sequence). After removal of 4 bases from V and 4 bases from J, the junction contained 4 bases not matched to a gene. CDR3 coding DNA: TGTGCCTGGACCGCGGGACAGGGAGAGACCCAGTACTTC. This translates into CAWTAGQGETQYF. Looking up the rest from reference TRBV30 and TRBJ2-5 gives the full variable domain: SQTIHQWPATLVQPVGSPLSLECTVEGTSNPNLYWYRQAAGRGLQLLFYSVGIGQISSEVPQNLSASRPQDRQFILSSKKLLLSDSGFYLCAWTAGQGETQYFGPGTRLLVL.

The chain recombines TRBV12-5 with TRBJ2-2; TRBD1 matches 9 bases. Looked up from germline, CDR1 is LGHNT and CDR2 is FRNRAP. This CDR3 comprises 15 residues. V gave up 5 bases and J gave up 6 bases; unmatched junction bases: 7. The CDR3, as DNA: TGTGCTAGTGGTCGGGACAGGGTCGAGGCCGGGGAGCTGTTTTTT. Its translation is CASGRDRVEAGELFF. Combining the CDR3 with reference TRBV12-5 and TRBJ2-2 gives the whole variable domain DARVTQTPRHKVTEMGQEVTMRCQPILGHNTVFWYRQTMMQGLELLAYFRNRAPLDDSGMPKDRFSAEMPDATLATLKIQPSEPRDSAVYFCASGRDRVEAGELFFGEGSRLTVL.

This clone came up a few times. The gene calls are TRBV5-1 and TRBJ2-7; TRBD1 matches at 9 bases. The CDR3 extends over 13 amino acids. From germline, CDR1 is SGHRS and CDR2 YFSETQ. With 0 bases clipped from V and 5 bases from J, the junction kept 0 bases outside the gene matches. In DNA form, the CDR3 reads TGCGCCAGCAGCTTGGGACAGGGGGACGAGCAGTACTTC. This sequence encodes CASSLGQGDEQYF.

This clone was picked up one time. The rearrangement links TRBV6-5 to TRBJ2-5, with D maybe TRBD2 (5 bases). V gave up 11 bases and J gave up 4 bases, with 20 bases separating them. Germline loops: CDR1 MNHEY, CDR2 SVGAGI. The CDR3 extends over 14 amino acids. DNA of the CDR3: TGTGCCGTTCGGCCGATGCGGGCGGGAGAGACCCAGTACTTC. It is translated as CAVRPMRAGETQYF.

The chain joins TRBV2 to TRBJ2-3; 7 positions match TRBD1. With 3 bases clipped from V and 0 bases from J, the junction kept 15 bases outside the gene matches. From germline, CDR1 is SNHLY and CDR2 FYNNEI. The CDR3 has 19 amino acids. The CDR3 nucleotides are TGTGCCAGCAGTGAGAACCGGGACAGAGATTATACTAGCACAGATACGCAGTATTTT. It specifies CASSENRDRDYTSTDTQYF.

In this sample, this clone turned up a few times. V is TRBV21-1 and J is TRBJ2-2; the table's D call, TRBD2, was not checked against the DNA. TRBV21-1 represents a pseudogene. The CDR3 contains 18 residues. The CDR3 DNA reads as TGTGCCAGCAGCCCCGGGACTAGCGGGGGGCTGGGGACCGGGGAGCTGTTTTTT. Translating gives CASSPGTSGGLGTGELFF.

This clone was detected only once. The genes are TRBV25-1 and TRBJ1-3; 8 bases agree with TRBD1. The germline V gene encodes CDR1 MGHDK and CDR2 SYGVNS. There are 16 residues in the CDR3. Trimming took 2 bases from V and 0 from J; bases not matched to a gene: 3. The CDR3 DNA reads TGTGCCAGCAGTGAAATACAGGGGGTCTCTGGAAACACCATATATTTT. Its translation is CASSEIQGVSGNTIYF. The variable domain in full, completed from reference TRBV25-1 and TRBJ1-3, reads EADIYQTPRYLVIGTGKKITLECSQTMGHDKMYWYQQDPGMELHLIHYSYGVNSTEKGDLSSESTVSRIRTEHFPLTLESARPSHTSQYLCASSEIQGVSGNTIYFGEGSWLTVV.

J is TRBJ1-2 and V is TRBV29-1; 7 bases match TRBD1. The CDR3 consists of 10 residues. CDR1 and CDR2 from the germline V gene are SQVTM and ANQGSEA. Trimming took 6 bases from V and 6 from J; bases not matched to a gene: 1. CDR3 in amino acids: CSVDRDGYTF. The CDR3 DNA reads TGCAGCGTAGACAGGGATGGCTACACCTTC.

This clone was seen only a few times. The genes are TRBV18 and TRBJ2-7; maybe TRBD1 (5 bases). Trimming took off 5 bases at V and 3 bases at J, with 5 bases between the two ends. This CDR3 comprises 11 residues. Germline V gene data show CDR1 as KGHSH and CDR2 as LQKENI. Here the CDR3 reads CASSRGYEQYF. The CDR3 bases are TGTGCCAGCTCAAGGGGCTACGAGCAGTACTTC.

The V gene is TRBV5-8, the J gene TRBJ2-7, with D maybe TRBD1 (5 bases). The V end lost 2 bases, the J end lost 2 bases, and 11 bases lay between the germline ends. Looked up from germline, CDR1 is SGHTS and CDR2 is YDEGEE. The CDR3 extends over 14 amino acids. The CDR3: CASSFDDSTYEQYF. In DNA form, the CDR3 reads TGTGCCAGCAGCTTCGATGACAGCACCTACGAGCAGTACTTC. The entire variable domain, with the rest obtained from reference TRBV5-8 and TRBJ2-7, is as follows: EAGVTQSPTHLIKTRGQQATLRCSPISGHTSVYWYQQALGLGLQFLLWYDEGEERNRGNFPPRFSGRQFPNYSSELNVNALELEDSALYLCASSFDDSTYEQYFGPGTRLTVT.

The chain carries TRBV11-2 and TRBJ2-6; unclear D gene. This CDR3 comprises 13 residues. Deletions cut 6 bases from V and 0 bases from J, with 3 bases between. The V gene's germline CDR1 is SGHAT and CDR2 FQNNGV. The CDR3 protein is CASRTSGANVLTF. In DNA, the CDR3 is TGTGCCAGCAGAACCTCTGGGGCCAACGTCCTGACTTTC.

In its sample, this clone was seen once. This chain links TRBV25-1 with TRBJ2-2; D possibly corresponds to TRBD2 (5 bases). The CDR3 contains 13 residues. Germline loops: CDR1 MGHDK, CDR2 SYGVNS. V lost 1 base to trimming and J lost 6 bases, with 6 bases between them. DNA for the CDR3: TGTGCCAGCAGTGAATTGCGGGCCGGGGAGCTGTTTTTT. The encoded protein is CASSELRAGELFF.